Listed below are T cell receptor beta chains from one sample, sequenced in a study of T-cell memory formation after mild COVID-19. TCRdb analysed the 5' RACE reads with MiXCR anew, one entry per CDR3 protein. The sample shows roughly 150,000 distinct CDR3 sequences, around 25% of them seen only once. The source material was PBMCs or a T cell subset sorted from them (not recorded which). The receptors originated from an adult woman who had mild COVID-19 (a few samples of this study predate the infection). Cell type and time point are not known. CDR3s include the opening cysteine and the closing phenylalanine or tryptophan. The order of the fields is V gene, clone size, CDR3 protein. Where a row states a size, it is once, few, many or the class of an expanded clone; other rows omit it.

TRBV27 | - | CASSSTLNTEAFF
TRBV4-1 | - | CASSQVGLEETQYF
TRBV6-5 | - | CASSYKVPMNTEAFF
TRBV5-6 | few | CASSLEIRGAEQFF
TRBV19 | - | CASSIGGGGSYNEQFF
TRBV4-2 | few | CASRVHTSTDTQYF
TRBV4-1 | - | CASSQDLSGGPQETQYF
TRBV12-3/TRBV12-4 | - | CASSSLTSGSTDTQYF
TRBV7-8 | - | CASSFITGSGNTIYF
TRBV4-1 | - | CASSQRDRTTSDYGYTF
TRBV12-3/TRBV12-4 | - | CASSTSGRAYEQYF
TRBV5-1 | few | CASSSPGTSGETQYF
TRBV5-1 | - | CASSLEGTGLRLYGYTF
TRBV9 | many | CASSAGDRLNTEAFF
TRBV7-6 | - | CASSPRTGYGDQYF
TRBV5-1 | few | CASSFWGSSEKLFF
TRBV5-1 | - | CASSLVWGPSYEQYF
TRBV15 | few | CATSRDLTAQGEQFF
TRBV5-5 | - | CASSRTWGDTQYF
TRBV30 | - | CAWTQGVWGNQPQHF
TRBV27 | - | CASSSGQSSYEQYF
TRBV2 | few | CASSATGVPYGYTF
TRBV12-3/TRBV12-4 | few | CASSTGTSGANTGELFF
TRBV12-3/TRBV12-4 | few | CASSLSGLYNEQFF
TRBV7-9 | few | CASPLGTSGTDTQYF
TRBV6-2/TRBV6-3 | few | CASSYGLGAYGYTF
TRBV4-2 | - | CASSQDMGVNTEAFF
TRBV7-6 | - | CASSQGTGGARSYGYTF
TRBV20-1 | few | CSARGASGSYNEQFF
TRBV9 | few | CASSPQVGDEQFF
TRBV6-5 | - | CASTYRDPYTDTQYF
TRBV7-9 | - | CASAETGSRYEQYF
TRBV24-1 | few | CATSSGSGNTIYF
TRBV2 | - | CASSPWLDNQPQHF
TRBV20-1 | - | CSARDPGGEETQYF
TRBV11-2 | - | CATGDEFSYEQYF
TRBV7-9 | - | CASSSAGSVNEQYF
TRBV7-9 | - | CASSLILAGSTDTQYF
TRBV7-9 | - | CASSLPGTDTEAFF
TRBV29-1 | few | CSVLLDTYSYEQYF
TRBV5-6 | many | CASSLGAVPSGQYF
TRBV19 | - | CASSIRAGEGALGNEQFF
TRBV7-9 | few | CASSSNGLSYEQYF
TRBV7-8 | - | CASSTMGGPQTGPGAGNTIYF
TRBV6-1 | few | CASSRMDVWAGDYNEQFF
TRBV21-1 | few | CASSKKGARPGNIQYF
TRBV7-2 | many | CASSSTGPSYEQYF
TRBV20-1 | few | CSAPPGAWGAADTQYF
TRBV7-9 | - | CASSVGTARAQETQYF
TRBV20-1 | few | CSARGGSTGRENTEAFF
TRBV9 | - | CASSAEGWEDEQFF
TRBV4-3 | few | CASSQDARPPISTDTQYF
TRBV3-1 | few | CASSQGMRGDQETQYF
TRBV9 | few | CASSVGLVSEQFF
TRBV5-1 | once | CASSPPTIVARITDTQYF
TRBV15 | - | CATKRDRGNTEAFF
TRBV6-1 | few | CASSGTSGGADTQYF